Listed here are 17 T cell receptor beta chains from one sample, sequenced in a study of cytomegalovirus exposure and HLA in healthy donors. The PCR made use of 60 Vbeta and 13 Jbeta primers. The table came from immunoSEQ multiplex PCR; TCRdb's copy has only in-frame clones and leaves some out. The sample lists about 110,000 clones, nearly 75% seen once, with around 4.9% in the top ten. The sequencing sample was made of PBMCs. All receptors come from a man aged 25-40 years in good health and CMV-seropositive.

The rearrangement links TRBV5-4 to TRBJ2-1; 10 nucleotides match TRBD2. The CDR3 covers 16 residues. The ends lost 0 bases at V and 9 bases at J; junction bases unmatched: 9. Per the germline V gene, CDR1 is SGHNT and CDR2 is YYREEE (reference sequence). The CDR3 loop reads CASSLDRSGGEGEQFF. CDR3 DNA: TGTGCCAGCAGCTTGGATAGGAGCGGGGGGGAGGGTGAGCAGTTCTTC.

This clone has a single count. The rearrangement links TRBV7-9 to TRBJ1-5; D remains ambiguous. V was cut by 5 bases and J by 7 bases, with 15 bases left in between. The CDR3 covers 14 residues. Germline CDR1 reads SEHNR; CDR2 reads FQNEAQ (reference sequence). In DNA form, the CDR3 reads TGTGCCAGCAGCCCCGGAGGTACGGACCAGCCCCAGCATTTT. Protein product: CASSPGGTDQPQHF.

The chain uses TRBV30 and TRBJ2-2, with TRBD2 matching over 7 bases. The CDR3 runs 18 residues. V shed 3 bases and J 3 bases; nucleotides not matched to a gene: 16. CDR1 GTSNPN and CDR2 SVGIG come from the germline V gene (reference sequence). CDR3 amino acids: CAWSVNRLAQSYTGELFF. DNA for the CDR3: TGTGCCTGGAGCGTAAACAGACTAGCCCAGTCCTACACCGGGGAGCTGTTTTTT. The full variable domain, completed using reference TRBV30 and TRBJ2-2, is SQTIHQWPATLVQPVGSPLSLECTVEGTSNPNLYWYRQAAGRGLQLLFYSVGIGQISSEVPQNLSASRPQDRQFILSSKKLLLSDSGFYLCAWSVNRLAQSYTGELFFGEGSRLTVL.

V is TRBV27 and J is TRBJ2-7, with TRBD1 as a possible D gene (6 bases). Germline CDR1 and CDR2: MNHEY and SMNVEV (reference sequence). This CDR3 region has 19 residues. The V end lost 3 bases, the J end lost 0 bases, and 24 bases lay between the germline ends. The CDR3: CASSLFPDRRQVHSYEQYF. The CDR3 DNA is TGTGCCAGCAGTTTGTTCCCCGATCGTAGACAGGTGCACTCCTACGAGCAGTACTTC.

The rearrangement uses TRBV18 and TRBJ1-6; D might be TRBD1 (6 bases). This CDR3 has 15 residues. V was clipped by 2 bases and J by 10 bases, with 15 bases between them. From germline, CDR1 is KGHSH and CDR2 LQKENI. CDR3 loop: CASSPNSQGRSPLHF. The CDR3 DNA is TGTGCCAGCTCACCAAATTCTCAGGGGAGATCACCCCTCCACTTT. The variable domain in full, with the rest retrieved from reference TRBV18 and TRBJ1-6, is NAGVMQNPRHLVRRRGQEARLRCSPMKGHSHVYWYRQLPEEGLKFMVYLQKENIIDESGMPKERFSAEFPKEGPSILRIQQVVRGDSAAYFCASSPNSQGRSPLHFGNGTRLTVT.

This sequence joins TRBV4-2 and TRBJ2-1; TRBD1 matches 8 bases. Trimming cost V 4 bases and J 9 bases; bases outside gene matches: 8. The CDR3 has 14 amino acids. CDR1 and CDR2 from the germline V gene are LGHNA and YNFKEQ. The CDR3 reads CASSLHGTGTEQFF. The CDR3 DNA is TGTGCCAGCAGCCTACACGGGACAGGAACTGAGCAGTTCTTC.

The genes are TRBV10-1 and TRBJ2-1, with D maybe TRBD1 (5 bases). With 5 bases removed from V and 9 bases from J, the gap between germline ends came to 14 bases. This CDR3 spans 13 amino acids. Germline V gene lookup returns CDR1 WNHNN and CDR2 SYGVQD (reference sequence). The CDR3 protein is CASSRSGSGEQFF. The DNA for the CDR3 is TGCGCCAGCAGTCGGTCAGGGTCGGGTGAGCAGTTCTTC.

Of note for this clone: The identical CDR3 is also encoded by other nucleotide sequences in the sample. The J gene is TRBJ2-2, the V gene TRBV6-6, with TRBD2 as a possible D gene (7 bases). CDR1 is MNHNY, CDR2 SVGAGI, per germline (reference sequence). The ends were cut back, 6 bases at V and 2 bases at J, with 13 bases in the middle. This CDR3 spans 15 amino acids. The CDR3 nucleotides read TGTGCCAGCAGCCCCGGGGGGACAAACACCGGGGAGCTGTTTTTT. It translates to CASSPGGTNTGELFF.

This chain uses TRBV11-2 with TRBJ2-3; 10 positions match TRBD1. The V gene end was trimmed by 5 bases and the J gene end by 5 bases; junction bases not matched to a gene: 4. This CDR3 region has 14 residues. Germline lookup yields CDR1 SGHAT and CDR2 FQNNGV. The CDR3 nucleotides are TGTGCCAGCAGCCCCCGGGACAGGGGAGATACGCAGTATTTT. This translates into CASSPRDRGDTQYF.

As for this clone: A junction end diverges from the germline sequence, so it may reflect a read error. The chain links TRBV5-4 to TRBJ1-3; a weak D match, TRBD1 (5 bases). CDR1 and CDR2 (germline): SGHNT, YYREEE (reference sequence). CDR3 size: 12 residues. The CDR3 bases are TGTGCCAGCAGCTTGGACCTCTCGGGGGTAGATTTT. It translates to CASSLDLSGVDF. Supplemented by reference TRBV5-4 and TRBJ1-3, the full variable domain reads ETGVTQSPTHLIKTRGQQVTLRCSSQSGHNTVSWYQQALGQGPQFIFQYYREEENGRGNFPPRFSGLQFPNYSSELNVNALELDDSALYLCASSLDLSGVDFGEGSWLTVV.

J is TRBJ2-1 and V is TRBV7-2, with unresolved D. Looked up from germline, CDR1 is SGHTA and CDR2 is FQGNSA. Between the trimmed V and J ends, which lost 2 bases and 0 bases, there was a span of 11 bases. This CDR3 region has 16 residues. The DNA of the CDR3 is TGTGCCAGCAGCTTATCGGCGCGGAGCTCCTACAATGAGCAGTTCTTC. Protein sequence: CASSLSARSSYNEQFF.

V and J are TRBV7-9 and TRBJ1-4, with D possibly being TRBD1 (6 bases). This CDR3 region has 15 residues. From germline, CDR1 is SEHNR and CDR2 FQNEAQ (reference sequence). V was shortened by 1 base and J by 5 bases, with 11 bases between the two germline ends. This CDR3 reads CASSLGWTANEKLFF. The CDR3 DNA is TGTGCCAGCAGCTTAGGGTGGACAGCAAATGAAAAACTGTTTTTT. The variable domain in full, completed from reference TRBV7-9 and TRBJ1-4, reads DTGVSQNPRHKITKRGQNVTFRCDPISEHNRLYWYRQTLGQGPEFLTYFQNEAQLEKSRLLSDRFSAERPKGSFSTLEIQRTEQGDSAMYLCASSLGWTANEKLFFGSGTQLSVL.

The chain is built from TRBV19 and TRBJ1-1; 9 bases match TRBD1. CDR3 length: 14 amino acids. Trimming took 4 bases from V and 4 from J; bases not matched to a gene: 4. Germline CDR1 is LNHDA and CDR2 is SQIVND (reference sequence). CDR3 nucleotides: TGTGCCAGTAGTACTACAGGGGGCGGCACTGAAGCTTTCTTT. Protein product: CASSTTGGGTEAFF.

This chain links TRBV27 with TRBJ2-1; 10 bases are shared with TRBD2. Germline values: CDR1 MNHEY, CDR2 SMNVEV (reference sequence). The V and J ends lost 6 bases and 4 bases, in that order; junction bases with no gene match: 9. There are 16 residues in the CDR3. This CDR3 is CASRLIGLADYNEQFF. Written as DNA, the CDR3 is TGTGCCAGCAGGCTAATAGGACTAGCGGATTACAATGAGCAGTTCTTC.

CDR3: CASSAGTAVNQPQHF. As DNA, the CDR3 is TGTGCCAGCAGTGCCGGGACAGCTGTAAATCAGCCCCAGCATTTT. The chain employs TRBV6-1 and TRBJ1-5, with 7 nucleotides matching TRBD1. J gave up 4 bases and V 4 bases, and 7 bases lay outside the gene matches. The CDR3 length is 15 residues. Germline V CDR1 and CDR2: MNHNS, SASEGT.

Of note for this clone: The junction and the germline gene differ at one end; a read error may be behind it. This sequence joins TRBV7-9 and TRBJ1-1, with D hard to call. Germline CDR1 reads SEHNR; CDR2 reads FQNEAQ (reference sequence). The CDR3 has 16 amino acids. The CDR3 DNA is TGTTCCAGCAGCTATCGGCCGCAGACTATGAACACTGAAGCTTTCTTT. This encodes CSSSYRPQTMNTEAFF.

This clone appeared a single time. The chain is built from TRBV19 and TRBJ1-5, with 7 bases matching TRBD1. The germline V gene has CDR1 LNHDA and CDR2 SQIVND (reference sequence). The CDR3 has 16 amino acids. The V segment lost 3 bases and the J segment 3 bases; nucleotides outside the gene matches: 8. Here the CDR3 reads CASSIDLGQNNQPQHF. CDR3 DNA: TGTGCCAGTAGTATTGACCTGGGACAGAACAATCAGCCCCAGCATTTT.